This T cell receptor beta chain stems from a study of identical twins (dated by TCRdb to 2015 to 2016). Regarding the complete study: To test whether fetal clonotypes persist, the study used deep sequencing on TCR alpha and beta repertoires from monozygotic twins, unrelated adults of various ages, and cord blood. To rule out contamination, the twin experiments were replicated at different times with different library preparation protocols. Here is what the overall study found, with its caveats: Abundant cord blood beta clonotypes had fewer insertions, young adult naive repertoires showed a similar but weaker trend, and memory repertoires showed no such trend. Because the same donors could not be followed over many years, the conclusions depended on cross-sectional statistical analysis. Out-of-frame TCR alpha sharing in monozygotic twins was systematically underestimated by recombination models, whereas sharing between unrelated individuals was in agreement with the recombination models. Compared with coincidental sharing between unrelated individuals, an excess of low generation-probability sequences was observed among out-of-frame TCR alpha sequences shared between twins. Invariant T cells such as MAIT and iNKT could partly confound zero-insertion analyses, though diverse VJ usage argued against this for most clonotypes. In beta out-of-frame sequences, excess twin sharing was weaker, because having fewer shared sequences lowered the signal-to-noise ratio.

Only healthy Caucasian donors were included. The twin cohort comprised three pairs of female monozygotic twins, all aged about 18 to 30 years. CD4+ and CD8+ T cell populations were isolated with positive isolation kits from Invitrogen. A note on this clonotype: This receptor's antigen is unknown. No much larger clone exists at a distance of one base, and base qualities are not known.

CDR1 and CDR2 (SGHNT, YENEEA) derive from the germline V gene. Compared with germline, V lacks 3 bases and J lacks 0 bases; bases without a gene match: 4. Its CDR3 holds 15 amino acids, cysteine through phenylalanine. Only the CDR3 portion is preserved as DNA: 45 bases, with reading frame beginning at the first base. Libraries were made using 5' RACE. Sequencing instrument: Illumina HiSeq 2000. A universal primer binding site was added through template switching, and the final cDNA carried a unique molecular identifier so that TCR cDNA molecules could be counted accurately. Specific primers in the conserved constant-segment region were used to synthesize first-strand cDNA for the TCR alpha and beta chains. To control for contamination, every cDNA library was double barcoded, receiving both a SMART-Mk sample barcode and Illumina barcodes. TruSeq adapter sequences along with Illumina sample barcodes were introduced in two successive PCR steps. TCR alpha and beta cDNA libraries were sequenced on the Illumina HiSeq platform with custom primers. Per the authors' processing: Raw reads were processed with MiGEC to extract unique molecular identifiers, and MiXCR was used to determine CDR3 positions. For each individual, recombination models were inferred using an EM algorithm with the repgenHMM and IGoR tools. The analysis of shared clonotypes was done with the tcR package in R, with sharing normalized by the product of cloneset sizes. Out-of-frame nonproductive sequences were analyzed to study raw recombination free of thymic and clonal selection effects. Starting from the raw public reads, TCRdb applied fastp trimming at Q25, assembled clones with MiXCR and retained in-frame beta chains. Merged by CDR3 protein, the rows form single entries marked with the most common genes and DNA. V and J calls and clone size were set by TCRdb, not the authors. A total of about 490,000 distinct CDR3 sequences appear in this sample, 13% to 15% of them only once. Of the sample, around 0.48% falls within the top ten clones.

The sample also formed part of further work on yellow fever vaccine responses in identical twins. The second study's paper adds: The T cell response to vaccination in identical twins was reported by the authors to appear partly convergent and partly personalized. Focusing on identical twins, the study followed the T cell clones that responded to the vaccine, and did so with precision.

The source of this sequence is a woman under 30 in good health. Material: CD4+ T cells sorted from blood. In this chain, TRBV11-3 is recombined with TRBJ2-7, with TRBD1 identical over 8 junction bases. The CDR3 corresponds to CASSFRTGTSYEQYF. The base sequence is TGTGCCAGCAGCTTTCGGACAGGGACCTCCTACGAGCAGTACTTC.